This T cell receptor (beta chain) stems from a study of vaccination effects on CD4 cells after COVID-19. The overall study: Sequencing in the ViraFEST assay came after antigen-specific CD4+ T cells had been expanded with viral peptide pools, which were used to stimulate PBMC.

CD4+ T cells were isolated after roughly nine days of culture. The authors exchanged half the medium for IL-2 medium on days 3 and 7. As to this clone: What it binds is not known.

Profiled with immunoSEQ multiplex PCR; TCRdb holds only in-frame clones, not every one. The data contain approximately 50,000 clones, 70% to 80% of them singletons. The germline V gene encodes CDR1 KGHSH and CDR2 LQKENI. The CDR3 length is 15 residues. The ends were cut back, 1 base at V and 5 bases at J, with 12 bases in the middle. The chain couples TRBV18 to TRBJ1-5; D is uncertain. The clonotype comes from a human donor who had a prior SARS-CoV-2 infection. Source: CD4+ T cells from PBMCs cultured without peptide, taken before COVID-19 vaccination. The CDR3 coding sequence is TGTGCCAGCTCACCACGCATCTATGCCGATCAGCCCCAGCATTTT. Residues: CASSPRIYADQPQHF.